Each of the 18 T cell receptor beta chains below was sequenced from the same sample in a study of blood T cell repertoires in COVID-19. The protocol was immunoSEQ multiplex PCR, while the TCRdb copy is restricted to in-frame clones and leaves out a portion. The table records around 200,000 clones, about 90% of them present only once. The sequencing input was peripheral blood. These receptors originate from a woman aged 60-75 years with COVID-19, enrolled during active disease.

The chain joins TRBV2 to TRBJ1-5, with no clear D. CDR1 SNHLY and CDR2 FYNNEI come from the germline V gene. The CDR3 sequence is 13 residues long. V was clipped by 3 bases and J by 7 bases, with 10 bases between them. For the CDR3, the DNA is TGTGCCAGCAGTGATGGTCGAGTCCAGCCCCAGCATTTT. Translated, it gives CASSDGRVQPQHF.

The chain employs TRBV25-1 and TRBJ2-7; no definite D call. V shed 5 bases and J shed 6 bases, with 8 bases lying between them. Per the germline V gene, CDR1 is MGHDK and CDR2 is SYGVNS. This CDR3 region has 11 residues. The CDR3 nucleotides read TGTGCCAGCAGTCCGCAGTTCGAGCAGTACTTC. Residues: CASSPQFEQYF.

The rearrangement links TRBV28 to TRBJ2-1, with 11 bases aligning to TRBD2. CDR1 MDHEN and CDR2 SYDVKM come from the germline V gene. The CDR3 has 17 residues. After removal of 5 bases from V and 3 bases from J, the junction contained 9 bases not matched to a gene. In DNA form, the CDR3 reads TGTGCCAGCAGTCAGGGACTAGCGGCTAGCCTCTACAATGAGCAGTTCTTC. Encoded protein: CASSQGLAASLYNEQFF.

The gene calls are TRBV19 and TRBJ2-1; tentatively, D is TRBD1 (6 bases). V lost 7 bases and J 7 bases, leaving 20 bases between the germline ends. This CDR3 region has 15 residues. Germline CDR1 LNHDA, CDR2 SQIVND (reference sequence). The CDR3 reads CASKGSRGIKNEQFF. The CDR3 nucleotides read TGTGCCAGTAAAGGGAGCAGGGGAATTAAAAATGAGCAGTTCTTC.

V is TRBV28 and J is TRBJ1-5, with 11 bases aligning to TRBD1. The CDR3 has 14 residues. From germline, CDR1 is MDHEN and CDR2 SYDVKM. The V and J ends lost 6 bases and 6 bases, in that order; junction bases with no gene match: 4. The CDR3 sequence: CASSGQGAVQPQHF. CDR3 sequence (DNA): TGTGCCAGCAGCGGACAGGGGGCGGTTCAGCCCCAGCATTTT.

V is TRBV19 and J is TRBJ1-2; 9 nucleotides agree with TRBD1. Germline-derived CDR1 and CDR2 are LNHDA and SQIVND (reference sequence). The CDR3 covers 14 residues. Germline trimming cut 6 bases from V and 8 bases from J; bases unmatched to any gene: 10. CDR3 DNA: TGTGCCAGTAGCCCGGGACAGGGACTATGGGGCTACACCTTC. It encodes CASSPGQGLWGYTF.

DNA for the CDR3: TGTGCCAGCAGCCAAACAGGGAGCGATGAGCAGTTCTTC. This encodes CASSQTGSDEQFF. The chain is built from TRBV14 and TRBJ2-1; D perhaps matches TRBD1 (6 bases). There are 13 residues in the CDR3. Germline loops: CDR1 SGHDN, CDR2 FVKESK. V was shortened by 2 bases and J by 8 bases, with 10 bases between the two germline ends.

The V call is TRBV6-6, the J call TRBJ2-1; D might be TRBD1 (5 bases). There are 15 residues in the CDR3. The germline V gene has CDR1 MNHNY and CDR2 SVGAGI (reference sequence). V lost 6 bases and J 2 bases, leaving 14 bases between the germline ends. The CDR3 bases are TGTGCCAGCAGCCGCCAGGGAAGCACCTACAATGAGCAGTTCTTC. Translated, it gives CASSRQGSTYNEQFF.

The V and J genes are TRBV5-5 and TRBJ1-1; 7 bases are a match to TRBD1. The CDR3 length is 15 residues. Germline V gene sequence: CDR1 SGHKS, CDR2 YYEKEE (reference sequence). The V gene end was trimmed by 1 base and the J gene end by 5 bases; junction bases not matched to a gene: 8. CDR3 sequence reads: CASSLTGVSGTEAFF. In nucleotides, the CDR3 is TGTGCCAGCAGCTTGACAGGGGTGTCGGGGACTGAAGCTTTCTTT.

The rearrangement joins TRBV5-5 to TRBJ1-1; maybe TRBD1 (6 bases). The CDR3 contains 17 residues. The germline V gene encodes CDR1 SGHKS and CDR2 YYEKEE (reference sequence). V lost 4 bases and J lost 2, with 21 bases in between. CDR3 protein: CASSLAGRGGYNTEAFF. In DNA, the CDR3 is TGTGCCAGCAGCCTCGCCGGCAGGGGCGGATATAACACTGAAGCTTTCTTT.

This chain links TRBV5-1 with TRBJ1-5; 8 bases align to TRBD1. The CDR3 spans 15 residues. Germline CDR1 is SGHRS and CDR2 is YFSETQ. The V gene end was trimmed by 4 bases and the J gene end by 3 bases; junction bases not matched to a gene: 6. The CDR3 DNA is TGCGCCAGCAGCCCCGGGACAGGTTCCAATCAGCCCCAGCATTTT. The encoded protein is CASSPGTGSNQPQHF.

V usage is TRBV10-3 and J usage is TRBJ2-6; unclear D gene. This CDR3 spans 14 amino acids. V lost 7 bases and J lost 0, with 7 bases in between. Germline assignment: CDR1 ENHRY and CDR2 SYGVKD. The CDR3 here is CAIKSSSGANVLTF. CDR3 sequence (DNA): TGTGCCATCAAGTCTAGCTCTGGGGCCAACGTCCTGACTTTC.

The CDR3 coding sequence is TGTGCCACCAGCAGAGTCCGGACAGGGGACACTGAAGCTTTCTTT. Its protein is CATSRVRTGDTEAFF. The rearrangement uses TRBV15 and TRBJ1-1; 9 bases map to TRBD1. V dropped 1 base and J dropped 3; count of bases not matched to a gene: 3. The CDR3 sequence is 15 residues long. Per germline, CDR1 LNHNV and CDR2 YYDKDF (reference sequence).

The CDR3 loop reads CASSVNRGREPNYGYTF. The CDR3 DNA reads as TGTGCCAGCAGCGTAAACAGGGGGCGAGAGCCTAACTATGGCTACACCTTC. This chain links TRBV9 with TRBJ1-2; 9 positions match TRBD1. Germline V lookup: CDR1 SGDLS, CDR2 YYNGEE. This CDR3 region has 17 residues. J was trimmed by 0 bases and V by 1 base; bases with no gene match: 7.

The DNA of the CDR3 is TGTGCCAGCAGCCTCCGACTAGCCTCCGAGCAGTACTTC. This translates into CASSLRLASEQYF. The rearrangement uses TRBV4-2 and TRBJ2-7; 7 bases align to TRBD2. CDR1 LGHNA and CDR2 YNFKEQ come from the germline V gene. V shed 4 bases, J shed 6 bases, and the junction held 6 bases outside the gene matches. The CDR3 extends over 13 amino acids.

This CDR3 reads CASSAPGLAGGEQFF. CDR3 sequence (DNA): TGTGCCAGCAGCGCTCCGGGACTAGCGGGAGGTGAGCAGTTCTTC. V and J are TRBV9 and TRBJ2-1; 15 bases agree with TRBD2. The CDR3 is 15 amino acids. V was pared by 3 bases and J by 9 bases, with 4 bases of the junction left unmatched. CDR1 SGDLS and CDR2 YYNGEE come from the germline V gene.

CDR3 coding DNA: TGTGCCAGCAGCAAAGGGGGAGACACTAATGAAAAACTGTTTTTT. Residues: CASSKGGDTNEKLFF. The chain carries TRBV21-1 and TRBJ1-4. TRBV21-1 is labeled a pseudogene. This CDR3 has 15 residues.

This clone was found once. The J gene is TRBJ2-7, the V gene TRBV28; no reliable D call. Germline loops: CDR1 MDHEN, CDR2 SYDVKM. V gave up 5 bases and J gave up 2 bases, with 10 bases separating them. The CDR3 has 13 amino acids. CDR3 in amino acids: CASSRGDAYEQYF. CDR3 bases: TGTGCCAGCAGTCGAGGTGACGCCTACGAGCAGTACTTC.